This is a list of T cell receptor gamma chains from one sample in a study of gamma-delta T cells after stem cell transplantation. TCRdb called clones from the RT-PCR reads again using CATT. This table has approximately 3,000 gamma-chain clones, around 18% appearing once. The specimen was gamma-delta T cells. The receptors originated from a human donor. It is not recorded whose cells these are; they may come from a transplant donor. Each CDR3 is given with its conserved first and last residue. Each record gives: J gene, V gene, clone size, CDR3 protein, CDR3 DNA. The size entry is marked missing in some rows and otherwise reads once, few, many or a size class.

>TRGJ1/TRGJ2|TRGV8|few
CATWDREDYKKLF
TGTGCCACCTGGGATAGGGAAGATTATAAGAAACTCTTT
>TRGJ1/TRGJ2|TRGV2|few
CATWDDPDGKLF
TGTGCCACCTGGGACGACCCGGATGGGAAACTCTTT
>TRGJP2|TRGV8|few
CATWVQVDNDWIKTF
TGTGCCACCTGGGTCCAAGTGGATAATGATTGGATCAAGACGTTT
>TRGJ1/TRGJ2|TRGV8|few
CATWDGKGLF
TGTGCCACCTGGGATGGAAAGGGACTCTTT
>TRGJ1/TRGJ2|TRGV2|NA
CATWDVPYYKKLF
TGTGCCACCTGGGACGTGCCTTATTATAAGAAACTCTTT
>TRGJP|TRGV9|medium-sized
CALWEELGKKIKVF
TGTGCCTTGTGGGAAGAGTTGGGCAAAAAAATCAAGGTATTT
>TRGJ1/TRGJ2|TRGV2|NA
CATWDGGHYKKLF
TGTGCCACCTGGGACGGGGGGCATTATAAGAAACTCTTT
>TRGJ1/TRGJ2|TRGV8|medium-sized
CATWDRDKKLF
TGTGCCACCTGGGATAGGGATAAGAAACTCTTT
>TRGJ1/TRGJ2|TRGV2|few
CATWDGQRGYYKKLF
TGTGCCACCTGGGACGGGCAGAGGGGTTATTATAAGAAACTCTTT
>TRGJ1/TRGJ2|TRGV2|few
CATWDDDKKLF
TGTGCCACCTGGGACGACGATAAGAAACTCTTT
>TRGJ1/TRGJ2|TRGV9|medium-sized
CALWGPLFKKLF
TGTGCCTTGTGGGGTCCCCTCTTTAAGAAACTCTTT
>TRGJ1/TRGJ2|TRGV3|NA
CATWDTSYYKKLF
TGTGCCACCTGGGACACTAGTTATTATAAGAAACTCTTT
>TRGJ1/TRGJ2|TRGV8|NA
CATWERYYKKLF
TGTGCCACCTGGGAGCGATATTATAAGAAACTCTTT
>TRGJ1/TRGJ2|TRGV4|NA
CATWDGPIYYKKLF
TGTGCCACCTGGGATGGACCAATTTATTATAAGAAACTCTTT
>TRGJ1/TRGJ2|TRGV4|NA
CATWVHYYKKLF
TGTGCCACCTGGGTCCATTATTATAAGAAACTCTTT
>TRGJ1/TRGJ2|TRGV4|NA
CATWDSGYKKLF
TGTGCCACCTGGGATTCTGGTTATAAGAAACTCTTT
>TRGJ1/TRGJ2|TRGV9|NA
CALGDYYKKLF
TGTGCCTTGGGGGATTATTATAAGAAACTCTTC
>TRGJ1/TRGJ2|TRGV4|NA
CATWEGGKLF
TGTGCCACCTGGGAAGGGGGGAAACTCTTT
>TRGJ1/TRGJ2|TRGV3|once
CATWDRPLKKLF
TGTGCCACCTGGGACCGCCCCCTTAAGAAACTCTTT
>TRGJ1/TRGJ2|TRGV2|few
CATWDGRVRLHKKLF
TGTGCCACCTGGGACGGGCGAGTGCGATTGCATAAGAAACTCTTT
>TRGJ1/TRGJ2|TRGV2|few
CATWDGPKYYKKLF
TGTGCCACCTGGGACGGGCCGAAATATTATAAGAAACTCTTT
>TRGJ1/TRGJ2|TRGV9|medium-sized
CALWEVSYKKLF
TGTGCCTTGTGGGAGGTGTCTTATAAGAAACTCTTT
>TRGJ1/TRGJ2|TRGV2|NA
CATWDGPFTYYKKLF
TGTGCCACCTGGGACGGCCCGTTTACTTATTATAAGAAACTCTTT
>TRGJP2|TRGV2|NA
CATWDESSDWIKTF
TGTGCCACCTGGGACGAAAGTAGTGATTGGATCAAGACGTTT
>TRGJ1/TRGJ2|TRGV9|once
CALWEPHVGSEKLF
TGTGCCTTGTGGGAACCCCACGTGGGAAGCGAGAAACTCTTT
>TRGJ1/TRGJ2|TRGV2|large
CATWEIFRKLF
TGTGCCACCTGGGAGATTTTTAGGAAACTCTTT
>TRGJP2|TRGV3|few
CATWDRLGDWIKTF
TGTGCCACCTGGGACAGGCTTGGAGATTGGATCAAGACGTTT
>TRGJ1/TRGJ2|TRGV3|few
CATWDRPYYKKLF
TGTGCCACCTGGGACAGGCCTTATTATAAGAAACTCTTT
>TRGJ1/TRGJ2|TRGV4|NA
CATWDRSYYKKLF
TGTGCCACCTGGGATAGGAGCTATTATAAGAAACTCTTT
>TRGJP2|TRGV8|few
CATWDTSDWIKTF
TGTGCCACCTGGGATACTAGTGATTGGATCAAGACGTTT
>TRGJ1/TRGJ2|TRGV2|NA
CATWDVHKKLF
TGTGCTACCTGGGACGTCCATAAGAAACTCTTT
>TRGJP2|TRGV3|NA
CATWDRRDWIKTF
TGTGCCACCTGGGACAGACGTGATTGGATCAAGACGTTT
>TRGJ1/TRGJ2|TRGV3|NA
CATWDRPLPFYKKLF
TGTGCCACCTGGGACAGGCCCCTTCCTTTTTATAAGAAACTCTTT
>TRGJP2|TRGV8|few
CATWENSSDWIKTF
TGTGCCACCTGGGAGAATAGTAGTGATTGGATCAAGACGTTT
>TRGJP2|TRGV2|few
CATWDGPPSRDWIKTF
TGTGCCACCTGGGACGGGCCCCCGAGCCGAGATTGGATCAAGACGTTT
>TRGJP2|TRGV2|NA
CATGDGPGSDWIKTF
TGTGCCACCGGGGACGGGCCGGGTAGTGATTGGATCAAGACGTTT
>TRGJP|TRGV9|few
CALWELGKKIKVF
TGTGCCTTGTGGGAGTTGGGCAAAAAAATCAAGGTATTT
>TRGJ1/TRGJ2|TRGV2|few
CATWDAPNYKKLF
TGTGCCACCTGGGACGCTCCTAATTATAAGAAACTCTTT
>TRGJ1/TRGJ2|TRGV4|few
CATWDGHYKKLF
TGTGCCACCTGGGATGGGCACTATAAGAAACTCTTT
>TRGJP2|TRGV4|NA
CAAVTRKGTSDWIKTF
TGTGCCGCCGTAACCAGGAAAGGTACGAGTGATTGGATCAAGACGTTT
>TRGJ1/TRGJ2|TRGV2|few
CATWDGHKKLF
TGTGCCACCTGGGACGGGCATAAGAAACTCTTT
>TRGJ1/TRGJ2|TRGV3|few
CATWDRLGGYKKLF
TGTGCCACCTGGGACAGGCTCGGCGGATATAAGAAACTCTTT
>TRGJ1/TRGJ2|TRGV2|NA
CATWDDKTGKKLF
TGTGCCACCTGGGACGATAAAACGGGTAAGAAACTCTTT
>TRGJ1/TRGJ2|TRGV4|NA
CATWDGPPYYKKLF
TGTGCCACCTGGGATGGGCCCCCGTATTATAAGAAACTCTTT